This T cell receptor (beta chain) comes out of a study of early T cells in non-severe SARS-CoV-2 infection (dated by TCRdb to the early 2020s). For the wider study: Because TCR sequencing was done on bulk RNA from unsorted whole blood, the alpha and beta chains could not be paired.

Relative to germline, V is 3 bases shorter and J is 2 bases shorter, with 11 bases between their ends. Measured from the cysteine to the phenylalanine, the CDR3 is 14 residues long. Only the CDR3 portion is preserved as DNA: 42 bases, with reading frame beginning at the first base. The protocol used for the library was 5' RACE. Sequencing was carried out with a NextSeq 500. The TCR library protocol attached unique molecular identifiers to individual cDNA molecules to correct for sequencing error and PCR bias. Both TCR alpha and beta chains were sequenced, and tight co-correlation was observed between alpha and beta sequence abundances in each sample. Concerning the study's data processing: Decombinator V4 was used to annotate the V gene, J gene and CDR3 of the TCR sequences. TCRs were defined as expanded if a significant change between any two time points was detected under a Poisson model with p below 0.0001. TCR abundances were normalised to the total number of TCRs sequenced per sample and were expressed as counts per million. MAIT TCRs were defined by TRAV1-2 paired with TRAJ12, TRAJ20 or TRAJ33, and iNKT TCRs by TRAV10 paired with TRAJ18. VDJdb, accessed 1 November 2021, was searched for CMV, EBV and SARS-CoV-2 annotated TCRs, excluding TCRs annotated for multiple antigens. The public sequencing data were trimmed at Q25 with fastp and processed into clonotypes with MiXCR by TCRdb, which kept only in-frame beta chains. A single entry per CDR3 protein holds the most common genes and DNA from its merged rows. TCRdb's processing, not the authors' own work, is the source of the V and J calls. Across this sample there are about 77,000 distinct CDR3 sequences, with about 17% seen only once. The top ten constitute about 3% of the sample.

This was a case-control study nested in a cohort of healthcare workers in London, UK, who had nasopharyngeal swab PCR tests and blood samples taken every week. Between 23 and 31 March 2020, the week of the UK lockdown, healthcare workers were enrolled and then followed up weekly for as long as 16 weeks. On the study overall, not on this receptor specifically: Matching against VDJdb was skewed toward anti-spike CD8 responses, likely underestimated virus-specific expansions, and missed private and CD4 specificities.

To note about this clonotype: Its antigen remains undetermined. One base away there is no much larger clone; base qualities are not given.

Sequencing input: whole blood. The sequence was obtained from an adult who was a healthcare worker with PCR-confirmed SARS-CoV-2 infection or an uninfected control (not recorded which). The sequence links TRBV12-3 or TRBV12-4 to TRBJ2-7, with TRBD1 perhaps the D gene, on 5 matching bases. The CDR3 corresponds to CASSFQGVTYEQYF. The sequence in DNA is TGTGCCAGCAGTTTCCAGGGCGTTACCTACGAGCAGTACTTC.